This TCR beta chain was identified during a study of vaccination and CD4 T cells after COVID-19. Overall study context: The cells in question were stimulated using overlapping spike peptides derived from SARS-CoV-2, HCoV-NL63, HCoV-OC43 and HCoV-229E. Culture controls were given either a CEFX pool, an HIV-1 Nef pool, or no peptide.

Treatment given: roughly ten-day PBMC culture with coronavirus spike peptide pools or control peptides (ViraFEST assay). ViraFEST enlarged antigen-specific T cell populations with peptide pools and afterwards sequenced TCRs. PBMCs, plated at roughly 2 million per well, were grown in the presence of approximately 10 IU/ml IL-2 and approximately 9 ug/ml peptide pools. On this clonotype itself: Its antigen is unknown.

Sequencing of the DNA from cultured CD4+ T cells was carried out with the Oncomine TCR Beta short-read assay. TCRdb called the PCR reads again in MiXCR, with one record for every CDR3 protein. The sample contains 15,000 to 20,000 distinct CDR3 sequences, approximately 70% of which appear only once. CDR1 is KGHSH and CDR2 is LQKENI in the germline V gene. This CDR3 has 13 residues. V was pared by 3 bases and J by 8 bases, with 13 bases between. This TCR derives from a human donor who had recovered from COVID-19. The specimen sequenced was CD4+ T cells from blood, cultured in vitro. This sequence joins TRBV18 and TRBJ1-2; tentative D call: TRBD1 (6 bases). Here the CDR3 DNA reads TGTGCCAGCTCACCCGTCGGGGGCCCGGGCTACACCTTC. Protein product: CASSPVGGPGYTF. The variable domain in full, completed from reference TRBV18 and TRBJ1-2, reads NAGVMQNPRHLVRRRGQEARLRCSPMKGHSHVYWYRQLPEEGLKFMVYLQKENIIDESGMPKERFSAEFPKEGPSILRIQQVVRGDSAAYFCASSPVGGPGYTFGSGTRLTVV.